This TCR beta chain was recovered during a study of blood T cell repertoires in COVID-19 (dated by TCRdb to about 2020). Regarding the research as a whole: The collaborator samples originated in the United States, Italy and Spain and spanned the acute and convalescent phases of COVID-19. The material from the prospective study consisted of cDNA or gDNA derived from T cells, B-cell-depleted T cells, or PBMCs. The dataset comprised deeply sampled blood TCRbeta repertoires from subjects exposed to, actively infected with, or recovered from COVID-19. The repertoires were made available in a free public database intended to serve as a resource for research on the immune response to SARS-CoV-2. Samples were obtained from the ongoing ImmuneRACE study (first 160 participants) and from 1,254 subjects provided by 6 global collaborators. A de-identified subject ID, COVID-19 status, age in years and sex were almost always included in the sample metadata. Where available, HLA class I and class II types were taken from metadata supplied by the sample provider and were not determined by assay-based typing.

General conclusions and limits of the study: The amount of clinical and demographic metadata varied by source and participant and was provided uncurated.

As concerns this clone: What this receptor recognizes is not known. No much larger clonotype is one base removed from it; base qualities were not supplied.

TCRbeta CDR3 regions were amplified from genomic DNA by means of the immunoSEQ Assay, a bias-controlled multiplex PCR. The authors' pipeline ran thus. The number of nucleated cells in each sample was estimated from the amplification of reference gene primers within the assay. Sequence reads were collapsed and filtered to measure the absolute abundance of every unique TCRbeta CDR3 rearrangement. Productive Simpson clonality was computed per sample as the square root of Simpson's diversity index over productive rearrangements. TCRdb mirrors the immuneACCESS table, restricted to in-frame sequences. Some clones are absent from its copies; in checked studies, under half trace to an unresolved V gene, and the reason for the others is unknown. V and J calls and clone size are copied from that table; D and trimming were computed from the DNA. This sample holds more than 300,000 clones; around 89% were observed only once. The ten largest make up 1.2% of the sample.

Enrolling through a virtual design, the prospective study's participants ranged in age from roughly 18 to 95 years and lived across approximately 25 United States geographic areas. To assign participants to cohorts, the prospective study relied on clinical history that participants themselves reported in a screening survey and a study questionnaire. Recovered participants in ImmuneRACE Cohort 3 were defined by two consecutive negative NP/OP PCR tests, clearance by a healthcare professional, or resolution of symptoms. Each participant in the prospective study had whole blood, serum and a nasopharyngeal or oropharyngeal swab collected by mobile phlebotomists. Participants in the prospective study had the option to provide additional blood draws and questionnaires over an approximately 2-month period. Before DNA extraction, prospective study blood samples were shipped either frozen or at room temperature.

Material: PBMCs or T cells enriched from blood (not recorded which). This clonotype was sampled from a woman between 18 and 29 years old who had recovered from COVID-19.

Here is the DNA: TGTGCCAGCAGCCCGAACCAGGGGATCTACGAGCAGTACTTC. The translation is CASSPNQGIYEQYF. The chain is encoded by TRBV7-9 joined to TRBJ2-7; tentative D gene TRBD1, with 6 bases matching. The V end loses 5 bases and the J end loses 3 bases, and a stretch of 14 bases separates them. Per the germline V gene (reference sequence), SEHNR is the CDR1 and FQNEAQ is the CDR2. From cysteine to phenylalanine, the CDR3 is 14 amino acids long. This entry keeps only the CDR3 DNA: 42 bases, framed from base 1.